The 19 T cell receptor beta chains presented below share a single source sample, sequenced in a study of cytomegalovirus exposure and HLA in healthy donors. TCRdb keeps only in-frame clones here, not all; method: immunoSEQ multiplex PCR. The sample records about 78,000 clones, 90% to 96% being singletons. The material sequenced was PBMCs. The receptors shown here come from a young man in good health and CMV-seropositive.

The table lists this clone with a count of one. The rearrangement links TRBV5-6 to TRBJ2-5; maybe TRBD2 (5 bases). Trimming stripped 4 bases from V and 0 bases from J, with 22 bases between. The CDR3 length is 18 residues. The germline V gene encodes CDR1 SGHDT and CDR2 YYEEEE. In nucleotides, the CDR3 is TGTGCCAGCAGCACCTTTTCCCTAGCTAAGACGTACCAAGAGACCCAGTACTTC. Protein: CASSTFSLAKTYQETQYF.

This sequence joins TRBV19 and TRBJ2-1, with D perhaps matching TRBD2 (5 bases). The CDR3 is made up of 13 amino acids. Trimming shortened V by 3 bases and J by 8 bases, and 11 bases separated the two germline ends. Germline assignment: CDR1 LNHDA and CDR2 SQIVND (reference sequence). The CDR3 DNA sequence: TGTGCCAGTAGTATTTACCCGAGGGATGAGCAGTTCTTC. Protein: CASSIYPRDEQFF.

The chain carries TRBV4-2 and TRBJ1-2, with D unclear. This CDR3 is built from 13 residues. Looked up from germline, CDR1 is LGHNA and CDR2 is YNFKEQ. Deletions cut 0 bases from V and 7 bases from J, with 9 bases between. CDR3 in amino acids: CASSQDVVFGYTF. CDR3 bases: TGTGCCAGCAGCCAAGACGTCGTATTTGGCTACACCTTC.

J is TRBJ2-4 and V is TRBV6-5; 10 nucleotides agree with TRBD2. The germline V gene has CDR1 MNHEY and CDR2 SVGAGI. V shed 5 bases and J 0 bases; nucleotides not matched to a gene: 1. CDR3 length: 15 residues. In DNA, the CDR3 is TGTGCCAGCAGTCGACTAGCGGGAGCCAAAAACATTCAGTACTTC. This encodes CASSRLAGAKNIQYF.

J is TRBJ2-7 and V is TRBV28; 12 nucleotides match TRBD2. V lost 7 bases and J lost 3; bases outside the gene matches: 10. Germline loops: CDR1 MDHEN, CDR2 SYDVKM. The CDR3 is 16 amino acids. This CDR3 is CASTPGGTSGFYEQYF. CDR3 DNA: TGTGCCAGCACCCCCGGAGGGACTAGCGGGTTCTACGAGCAGTACTTC.

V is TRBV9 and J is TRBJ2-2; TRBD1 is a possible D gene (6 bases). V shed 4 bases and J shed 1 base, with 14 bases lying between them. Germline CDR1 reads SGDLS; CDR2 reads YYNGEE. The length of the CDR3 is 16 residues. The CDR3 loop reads CASSPHRTENTGELFF. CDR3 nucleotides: TGTGCCAGCAGCCCGCATCGGACAGAGAACACCGGGGAGCTGTTTTTT.

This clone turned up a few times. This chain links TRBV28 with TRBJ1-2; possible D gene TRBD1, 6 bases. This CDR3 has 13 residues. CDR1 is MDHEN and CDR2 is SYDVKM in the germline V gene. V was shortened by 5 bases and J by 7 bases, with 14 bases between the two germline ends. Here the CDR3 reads CASSLRTGLGYTF. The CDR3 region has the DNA TGTGCCAGCAGTCTACGAACAGGGCTTGGCTACACCTTC.

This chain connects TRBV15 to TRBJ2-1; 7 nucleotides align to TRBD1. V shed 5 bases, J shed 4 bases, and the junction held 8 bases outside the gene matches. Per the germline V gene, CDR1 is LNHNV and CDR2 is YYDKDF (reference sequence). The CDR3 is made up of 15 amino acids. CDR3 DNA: TGTGCCACCAGCGAAACCGGGACAGTTTACAATGAGCAGTTCTTC. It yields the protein CATSETGTVYNEQFF.

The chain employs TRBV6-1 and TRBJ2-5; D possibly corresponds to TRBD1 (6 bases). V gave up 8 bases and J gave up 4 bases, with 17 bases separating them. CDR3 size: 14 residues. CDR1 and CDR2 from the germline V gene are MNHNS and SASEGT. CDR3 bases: TGTGCCAGCGGGGGCGGACGGATGACAGAGACCCAGTACTTC. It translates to CASGGGRMTETQYF.

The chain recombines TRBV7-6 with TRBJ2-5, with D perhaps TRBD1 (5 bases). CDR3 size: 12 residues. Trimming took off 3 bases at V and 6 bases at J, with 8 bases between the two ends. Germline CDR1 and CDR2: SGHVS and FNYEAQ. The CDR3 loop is CASSFQGKTQYF. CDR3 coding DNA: TGTGCCAGCAGCTTCCAGGGAAAGACCCAGTACTTC.

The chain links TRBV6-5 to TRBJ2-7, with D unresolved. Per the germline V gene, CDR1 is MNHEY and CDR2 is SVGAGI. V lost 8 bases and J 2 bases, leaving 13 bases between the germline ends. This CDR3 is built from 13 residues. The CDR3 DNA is TGTGCCAGCCACCAATCCAGGACCTACGAGCAGTACTTC. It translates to CASHQSRTYEQYF.

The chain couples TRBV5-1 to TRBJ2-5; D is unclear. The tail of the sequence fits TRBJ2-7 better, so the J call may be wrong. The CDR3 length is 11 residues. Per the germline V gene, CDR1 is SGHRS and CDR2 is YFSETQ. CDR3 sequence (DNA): TGCGCCAGCAGCTTGGACCACGAGCAGTACTTC. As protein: CASSLDHEQYF.

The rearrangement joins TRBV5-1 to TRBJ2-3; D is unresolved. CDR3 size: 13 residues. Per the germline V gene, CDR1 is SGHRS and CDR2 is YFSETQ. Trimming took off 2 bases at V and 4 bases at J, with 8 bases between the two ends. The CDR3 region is CASSFLTSDTQYF. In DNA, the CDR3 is TGCGCCAGCAGCTTCCTAACTTCAGATACGCAGTATTTT.

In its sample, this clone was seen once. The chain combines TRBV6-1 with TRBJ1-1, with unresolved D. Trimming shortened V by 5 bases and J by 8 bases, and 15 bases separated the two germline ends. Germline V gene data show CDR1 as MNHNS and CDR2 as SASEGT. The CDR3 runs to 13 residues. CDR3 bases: TGTGCCAGCAGTCGTCCGAGCATCGGGGAAGCTTTCTTT. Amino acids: CASSRPSIGEAFF.

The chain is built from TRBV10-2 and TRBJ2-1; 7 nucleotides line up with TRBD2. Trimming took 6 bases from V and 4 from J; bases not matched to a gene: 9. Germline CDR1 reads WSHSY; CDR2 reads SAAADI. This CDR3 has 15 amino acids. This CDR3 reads CASRVGGISYNEQFF. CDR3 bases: TGCGCCAGCAGGGTGGGAGGGATTTCTTACAATGAGCAGTTCTTC.

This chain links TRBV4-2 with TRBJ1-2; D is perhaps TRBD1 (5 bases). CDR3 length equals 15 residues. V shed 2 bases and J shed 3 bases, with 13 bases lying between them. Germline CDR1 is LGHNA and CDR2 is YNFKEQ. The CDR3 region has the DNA TGTGCCAGCAGCCAACCTGACGGGGGGGACTATGGCTACACCTTC. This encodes CASSQPDGGDYGYTF.

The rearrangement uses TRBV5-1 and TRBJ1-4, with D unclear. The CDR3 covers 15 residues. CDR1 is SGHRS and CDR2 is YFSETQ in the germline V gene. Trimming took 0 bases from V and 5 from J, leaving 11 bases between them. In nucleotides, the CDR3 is TGCGCCAGCAGCTTGGTCGGAGACCCCAATGAAAAACTGTTTTTT. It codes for CASSLVGDPNEKLFF.

CDR3 DNA: TGTGCCAGCAGCTCGACAGGGTCCGGGGAGCTGTTTTTT. Protein sequence: CASSSTGSGELFF. The J gene is TRBJ2-2, the V gene TRBV7-9, with 7 nucleotides matching TRBD1. V gave up 4 bases and J gave up 6 bases; unmatched junction bases: 2. The CDR3 loop spans 13 amino acids. The germline CDR1 and CDR2 sequences are SEHNR and FQNEAQ (reference sequence).

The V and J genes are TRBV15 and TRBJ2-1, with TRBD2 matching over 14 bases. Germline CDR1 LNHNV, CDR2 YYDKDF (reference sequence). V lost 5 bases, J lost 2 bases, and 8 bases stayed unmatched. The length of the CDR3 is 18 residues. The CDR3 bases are TGTGCCACCAGCTCGGGACTAGCGGGGGCCCCCCCCTACAATGAGCAGTTCTTC. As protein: CATSSGLAGAPPYNEQFF.